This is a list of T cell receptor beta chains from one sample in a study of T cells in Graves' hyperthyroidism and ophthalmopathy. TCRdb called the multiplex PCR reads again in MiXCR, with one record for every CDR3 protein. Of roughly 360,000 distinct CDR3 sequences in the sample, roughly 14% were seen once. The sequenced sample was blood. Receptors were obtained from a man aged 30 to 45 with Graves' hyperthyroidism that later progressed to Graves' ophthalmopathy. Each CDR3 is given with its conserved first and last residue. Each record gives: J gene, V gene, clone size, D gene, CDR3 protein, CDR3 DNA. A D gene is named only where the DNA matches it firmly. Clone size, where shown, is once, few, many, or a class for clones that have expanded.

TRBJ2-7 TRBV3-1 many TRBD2 CASSPGLGVVEQYF TGTGCCAGCAGCCCGGGACTAGGGGTCGTCGAGCAGTACTTC
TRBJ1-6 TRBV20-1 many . CSARDAREGSYNSPLHF TGCAGTGCTAGAGATGCCAGGGAAGGCTCCTATAATTCACCCCTCCACTTT
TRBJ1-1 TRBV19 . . CASRGRRPGRSAEAFF TGTGCCAGTAGGGGACGCCGACCGGGGAGGTCCGCTGAAGCTTTCTTT
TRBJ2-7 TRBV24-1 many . CATSAGTEQYF TGTGCCACCAGTGCCGGGACCGAGCAGTACTTC
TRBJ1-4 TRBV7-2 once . CASSRGFFRGNEKLFF TGTGCCAGCAGCCGGGGTTTTTTTCGGGGTAATGAAAAACTGTTTTTT
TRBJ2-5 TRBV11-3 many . CASSADNEETQYF TGTGCCAGCAGCGCGGACAACGAAGAGACCCAGTACTTC
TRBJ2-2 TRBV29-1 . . CSVPTENTGELFF TGCAGCGTCCCGACAGAGAACACCGGGGAGCTGTTTTTT
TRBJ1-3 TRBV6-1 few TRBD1 CASSFRQGHSGNTIYF TGTGCCAGCAGTTTCCGACAGGGGCACTCTGGAAACACCATATATTTT
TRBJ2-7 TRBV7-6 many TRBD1 CASSLAQGARYEQYF TGTGCCAGCAGCTTAGCGCAGGGGGCCCGCTACGAGCAGTACTTC
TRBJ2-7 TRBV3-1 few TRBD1 CASSLANRGITYEQYF TGTGCCAGCAGCCTCGCTAACAGGGGGATTACCTACGAGCAGTACTTC
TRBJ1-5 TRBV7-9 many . CARRGEGNQPQHF TGTGCCCGGCGGGGCGAGGGCAATCAGCCCCAGCATTTT
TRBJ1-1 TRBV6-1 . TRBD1 CASSSPRTGLNTEAFF TGTGCCAGCAGTTCCCCTCGGACAGGGCTGAACACTGAAGCTTTCTTT
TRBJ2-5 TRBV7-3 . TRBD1 CASSPNRGRGETQYF TGTGCCAGCAGCCCCAACAGGGGGCGCGGAGAGACCCAGTACTTC
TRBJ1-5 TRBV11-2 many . CASSLGDTGHEPQHF TGTGCCAGCAGCTTAGGGGACACCGGCCACGAGCCCCAGCATTTT
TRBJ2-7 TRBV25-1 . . CASSISAYEQYF TGTGCCAGCAGCATTTCGGCCTACGAGCAGTACTTC
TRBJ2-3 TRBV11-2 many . CASSLDFVDTQYF TGTGCCAGCAGCTTAGACTTTGTGGATACGCAGTATTTT
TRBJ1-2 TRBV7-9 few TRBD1 CASSLRGQEIYSYTF TGTGCCAGCAGTCTTCGAGGACAGGAGATTTATAGCTACACCTTC
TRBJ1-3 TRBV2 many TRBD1 CASSETGTAGNTIYF TGTGCCAGCAGTGAAACTGGGACAGCCGGAAACACCATATATTTT
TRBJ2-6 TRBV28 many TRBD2 CASSPGGGSGANVLTF TGTGCCAGCAGCCCCGGCGGGGGCTCTGGGGCCAACGTCCTGACTTTC
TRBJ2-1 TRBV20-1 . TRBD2 CSALGLAGGIGSYNEQFF TGCAGTGCCCTGGGACTAGCGGGGGGTATTGGGTCCTACAATGAGCAGTTCTTC
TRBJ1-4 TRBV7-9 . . CASSSFQTEKLFF TGTGCCAGCAGCTCCTTCCAGACTGAAAAACTGTTTTTT
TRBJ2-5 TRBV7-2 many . CASSLERQGQQETQYF TGTGCCAGCAGCTTAGAGCGGCAGGGTCAACAAGAGACCCAGTACTTC
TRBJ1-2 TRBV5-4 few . CASSLAGFYTF TGTGCCAGCAGCTTGGCAGGCTTCTACACCTTC
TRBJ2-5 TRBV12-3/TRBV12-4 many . CASSPTRETQYF TGTGCCAGCAGCCCGACCCGTGAGACCCAGTACTTC
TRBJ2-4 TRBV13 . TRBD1 CASSARTGWDIQYF TGTGCCAGCAGCGCCCGGACAGGCTGGGACATTCAGTACTTC
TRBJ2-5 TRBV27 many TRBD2 CASSSLAGGLQETQYF TGTGCCAGCTCATCCCTAGCGGGGGGACTCCAAGAGACCCAGTACTTC
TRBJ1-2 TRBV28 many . CASSFDGQSYGYTF TGTGCCAGCAGTTTCGATGGACAGTCCTATGGCTACACCTTC
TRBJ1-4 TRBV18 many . CASSPPSVRAQEKLFF TGTGCCAGCTCACCACCGTCTGTCAGGGCGCAGGAAAAACTGTTTTTT
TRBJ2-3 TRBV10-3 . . CAISESYGGQYF TGTGCCATCAGTGAGTCATATGGGGGGCAGTATTTT
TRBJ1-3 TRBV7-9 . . CASSLSFRETGNTIYF TGTGCCAGCAGCTTATCTTTCCGCGAAACCGGAAACACCATATATTTT
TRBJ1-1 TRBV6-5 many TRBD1 CASSYSKLTGGEGTEAFF TGTGCCAGCAGTTACTCGAAATTGACAGGGGGCGAAGGCACTGAAGCTTTCTTT
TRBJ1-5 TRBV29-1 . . CSVVAGLNQPQHF TGCAGCGTTGTAGCAGGCCTGAATCAGCCCCAGCATTTT
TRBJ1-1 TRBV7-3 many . CASSSGTENTEAFF TGTGCCAGCAGCTCCGGGACGGAGAACACTGAAGCTTTCTTT
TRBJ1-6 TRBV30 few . CAWSVEGALHF TGTGCCTGGAGTGTGGAAGGGGCCCTCCACTTT
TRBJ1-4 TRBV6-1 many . CASTRTWATNEKLFF TGTGCCAGCACTAGAACCTGGGCAACTAATGAAAAACTGTTTTTT
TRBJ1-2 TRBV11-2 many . CASSLDPTGNGYTF TGTGCCAGCAGCTTAGATCCAACAGGGAATGGCTACACCTTC
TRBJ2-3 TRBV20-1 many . CSARNTGRGQYF TGCAGTGCTCGGAATACAGGGAGGGGGCAGTATTTT
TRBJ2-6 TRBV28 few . CASSSGNSGANVLTF TGTGCCAGCAGTTCGGGCAACTCTGGGGCCAACGTCCTGACTTTC
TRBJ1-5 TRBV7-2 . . CASSDSGYPKEPQHF TGTGCCAGCAGCGATTCAGGGTATCCCAAGGAACCCCAGCATTTT
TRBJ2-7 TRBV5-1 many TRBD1 CASSSGTGVLEQYF TGCGCCAGCAGCTCCGGGACAGGGGTGTTGGAGCAGTACTTC
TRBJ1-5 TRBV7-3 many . CATEQPQHF TGTGCCACCGAACAGCCCCAGCATTTT
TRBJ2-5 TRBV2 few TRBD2 CASSAPKTLAGGQETQYF TGTGCCAGCAGTGCTCCGAAAACCCTAGCGGGGGGCCAAGAGACCCAGTACTTC